This T cell receptor beta chain appears in the sequencing data of a study of T cells in Graves' hyperthyroidism and ophthalmopathy. General study results and limits: Blood shared most expanded thyroid clonotypes above 0.001.

The ends lost 10 bases at V and 4 bases at J; junction bases unmatched: 8. Looked up from germline, CDR1 is KGHDR and CDR2 is SFDVKD. This CDR3 is 14 amino acids long. Concerning this clonotype: Its specificity is unknown.

Template material for amplifying TCR beta CDR3 regions consisted of RNA transcripts. During a first-round RT-PCR of the TCR CDR3, the HTBI primer set was used. TCRdb called the multiplex PCR reads again in MiXCR, with one record for every CDR3 protein. The sample contains hundreds of thousands of distinct CDR3 sequences, roughly 50% of which appear only once. Uncontrolled infection, other autoimmune disease, pregnancy or lactation excluded patients. The receptor's source is a woman aged 18-30 years with Graves' hyperthyroidism. The V gene is TRBV24-1, the J gene TRBJ1-5, with TRBD1 identical over 8 bases. Sequencing input: peripheral blood or thyroid tissue (not recorded which). CDR3 in DNA: TGTGCCACAGAGACCGGGACAGGAAATCAGCCCCAGCATTTT. Protein product: CATETGTGNQPQHF.